The sequence of this T cell receptor beta chain was determined in a study of shared clonotypes between healthy human individuals. This CDR3 comprises 14 residues. J lost 5 bases, V lost 3 bases, and 5 bases had no gene match. Germline V gives CDR1 LGHNA, CDR2 YNFKEQ. Repertoires were generated with immunoSEQ multiplex PCR, while TCRdb's copy carries only in-frame clones and drops some. The sample lists approximately 500,000 clones; less than 96% were seen once. Donors, healthy HIV-negative adults, lacked recent acute infections or vaccinations. What was sequenced was naive CD4+ T cells sorted from blood. Described subset: CD45RA+ positively selected. This clonotype was obtained from a woman aged 25 to 39 in good health. This chain connects TRBV4-2 to TRBJ2-7; 9 bases are shared with TRBD1. The CDR3 region is CASSQSNRGHEQYF. CDR3 coding DNA: TGTGCCAGCAGCCAGAGTAACAGGGGGCACGAGCAGTACTTC.